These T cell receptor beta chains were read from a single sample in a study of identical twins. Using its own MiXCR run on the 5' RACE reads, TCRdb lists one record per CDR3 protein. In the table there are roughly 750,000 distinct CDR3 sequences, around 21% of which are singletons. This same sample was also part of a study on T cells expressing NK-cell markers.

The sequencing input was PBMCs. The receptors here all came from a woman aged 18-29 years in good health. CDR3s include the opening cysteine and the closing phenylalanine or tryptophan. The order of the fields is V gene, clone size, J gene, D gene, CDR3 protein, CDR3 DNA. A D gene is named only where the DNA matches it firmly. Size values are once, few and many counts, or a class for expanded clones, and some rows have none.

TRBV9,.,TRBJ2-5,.,CASSLSTRPEETQYF,TGTGCCAGCAGCCTCTCGACCAGACCCGAAGAGACCCAGTACTTC
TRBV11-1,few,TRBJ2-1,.,CASSLVQVNEQFF,TGTGCCAGCAGCTTAGTTCAGGTCAATGAGCAGTTCTTC
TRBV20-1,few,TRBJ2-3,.,CSASGNTTSTDTQYF,TGCAGTGCTAGTGGCAATACAACTAGCACAGATACGCAGTATTTT
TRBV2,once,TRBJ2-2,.,CASSQDSLENTGELFF,TGTGCCAGCAGTCAGGACAGCCTGGAGAACACCGGGGAGCTGTTTTTT
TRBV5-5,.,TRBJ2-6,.,CASSLGPPGANVLTF,TGTGCCAGCAGCTTGGGCCCCCCTGGGGCCAACGTCCTGACTTTC
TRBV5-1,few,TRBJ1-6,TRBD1,CARVLTGEDSPLHF,TGCGCCAGGGTTTTAACAGGGGAGGATTCACCCCTCCACTTT
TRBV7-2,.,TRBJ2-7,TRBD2,CASSSRLAGPYEQYF,TGTGCCAGCAGTTCCCGACTAGCGGGTCCCTACGAGCAGTACTTC
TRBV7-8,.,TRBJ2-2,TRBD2,CASSTKGLAGFTGELFF,TGTGCCAGCAGCACGAAGGGACTAGCGGGATTCACCGGGGAGCTGTTTTTT
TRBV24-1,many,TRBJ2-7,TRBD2,CAAASGRIHEQYF,TGTGCCGCGGCTAGCGGGAGAATCCACGAGCAGTACTTC
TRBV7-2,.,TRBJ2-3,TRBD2,CASSFYRLAAGDTQYF,TGTGCCAGCAGTTTTTACAGACTAGCGGCTGGGGATACGCAGTATTTT
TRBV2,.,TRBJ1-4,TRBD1,CASSGQGTNEKLFF,TGTGCCAGCAGCGGACAGGGGACTAATGAAAAACTGTTTTTT
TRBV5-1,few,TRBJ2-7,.,CASSGDVPSYEQYF,TGCGCCAGCAGCGGGGACGTTCCCTCTTACGAGCAGTACTTC
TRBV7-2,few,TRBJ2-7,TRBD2,CASSFTSGTSYEQYF,TGTGCCAGCAGCTTTACTAGCGGGACTTCCTACGAGCAGTACTTC
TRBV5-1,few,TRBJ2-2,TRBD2,CASSLAEAGDTGELFF,TGCGCCAGCAGCTTGGCCGAAGCGGGGGACACCGGGGAGCTGTTTTTT
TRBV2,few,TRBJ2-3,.,CASSEETDTQYF,TGTGCCAGCAGTGAAGAAACAGATACGCAGTATTTT
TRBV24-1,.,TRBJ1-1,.,CATSDFEGTEAFF,TGTGCCACCAGTGATTTCGAGGGGACTGAAGCTTTCTTT
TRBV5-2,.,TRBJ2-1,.,CARGPSRQAQFF,TGTGCCAGGGGCCCCTCCCGACAGGCACAGTTCTTC
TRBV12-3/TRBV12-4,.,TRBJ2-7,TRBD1,CASSPPPGQGYEQYF,TGTGCCAGCAGCCCCCCGCCGGGACAGGGGTACGAGCAGTACTTC
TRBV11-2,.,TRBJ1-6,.,CASRWGRAESSPLHF,TGTGCCAGCAGGTGGGGCAGGGCGGAAAGTTCACCCCTCCACTTT
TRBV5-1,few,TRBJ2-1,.,CASSLEAGTQQFF,TGCGCCAGCAGCTTAGAAGCGGGGACACAGCAGTTCTTC
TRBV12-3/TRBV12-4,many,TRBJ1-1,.,CASSRQTERTEAFF,TGTGCCAGCAGTCGACAGACTGAACGGACTGAAGCTTTCTTT
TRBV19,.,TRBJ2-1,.,CASGASYNEQFF,TGTGCCAGTGGCGCATCCTACAATGAGCAGTTCTTC
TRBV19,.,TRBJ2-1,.,CASKLANEQFF,TGTGCCAGCAAGCTAGCGAATGAGCAGTTCTTC
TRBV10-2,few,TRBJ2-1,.,CASSESGGPSYNEQFF,TGCGCCAGCAGTGAGTCAGGGGGGCCCTCCTACAATGAGCAGTTCTTC
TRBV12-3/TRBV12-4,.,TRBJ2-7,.,CASSLRQAEGYEQYF,TGTGCCAGCAGTTTGCGGCAGGCGGAGGGTTACGAGCAGTACTTC
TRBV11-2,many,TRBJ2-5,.,CASSLGSARETQYF,TGTGCCAGCAGCTTAGGTAGCGCACGAGAGACCCAGTACTTC
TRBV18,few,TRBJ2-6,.,CASSPLGRWANVLTF,TGTGCCAGCTCACCACTAGGGAGGTGGGCCAACGTCCTGACTTTC
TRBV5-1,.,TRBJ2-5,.,CASSSGTTQYF,TGCGCCAGCAGCTCGGGGACGACCCAGTACTTC
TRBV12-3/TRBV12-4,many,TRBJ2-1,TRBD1,CASSSGQGRNNEQFF,TGTGCCAGCAGTTCCGGACAGGGCCGAAACAATGAGCAGTTCTTC
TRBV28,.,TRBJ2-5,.,CASSWGSGPETQYF,TGTGCCAGCAGTTGGGGAAGCGGGCCAGAGACCCAGTACTTC
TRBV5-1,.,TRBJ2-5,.,CASSLEGLKQETQYF,TGCGCCAGCAGCTTGGAGGGACTCAAGCAAGAGACCCAGTACTTC
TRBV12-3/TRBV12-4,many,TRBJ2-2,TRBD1,CASRPGGERTGELFF,TGTGCCAGCAGGCCAGGGGGAGAAAGGACCGGGGAGCTGTTTTTT
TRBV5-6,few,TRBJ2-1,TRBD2,CASKLAGGREQFF,TGTGCCAGCAAGCTAGCGGGAGGACGGGAGCAGTTCTTC
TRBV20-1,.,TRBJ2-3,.,CSARTPTTDTQYF,TGCAGTGCTAGAACCCCAACGACAGATACGCAGTATTTT
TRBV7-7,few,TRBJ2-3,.,CASSPGPGDTQYF,TGTGCCAGCAGCCCCGGCCCCGGCGATACGCAGTATTTT
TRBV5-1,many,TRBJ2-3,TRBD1,CASRRDRNTDTQYF,TGCGCCAGCAGGCGGGACAGGAACACAGATACGCAGTATTTT
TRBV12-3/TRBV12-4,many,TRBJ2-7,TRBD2,CASSSRTSPYEQYF,TGTGCCAGCAGTTCCAGGACTAGCCCCTACGAGCAGTACTTC
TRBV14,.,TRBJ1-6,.,CASSQLGVSASPLHF,TGTGCCAGCAGTCAGTTGGGCGTCAGCGCCTCACCCCTCCACTTT
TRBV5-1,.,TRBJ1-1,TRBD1,CASSLAGVGQGGVVDTEAFF,TGCGCCAGCAGCTTGGCTGGAGTTGGACAGGGGGGGGTTGTGGACACTGAAGCTTTCTTT
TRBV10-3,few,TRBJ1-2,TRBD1,CAISPDRVGYGYTF,TGTGCCATCAGCCCTGACAGGGTGGGCTATGGCTACACCTTC
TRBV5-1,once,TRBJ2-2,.,CASRQERLGTGELFF,TGCGCCAGCAGACAAGAGAGGTTGGGGACCGGGGAGCTGTTTTTT
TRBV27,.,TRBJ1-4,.,CASSLFDGRDTGKTREKLFF,TGTGCCAGCAGTTTATTTGATGGAAGGGACACCGGAAAAACGAGGGAAAAACTGTTTTTT
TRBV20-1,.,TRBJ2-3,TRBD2,CSAAGSGGSSTDTQYF,TGCAGTGCTGCGGGCAGCGGGGGTTCCTCCACAGATACGCAGTATTTT
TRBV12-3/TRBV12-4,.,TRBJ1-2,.,CASSSLSVGYTF,TGTGCCAGCAGTTCTCTAAGTGTTGGCTACACCTTC
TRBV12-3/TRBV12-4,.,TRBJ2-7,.,CASSNRITKKNEQYF,TGTGCCAGCAGCAATCGGATTACCAAAAAGAACGAGCAGTACTTC
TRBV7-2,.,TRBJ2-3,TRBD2,CASSLVTGGVYF,TGTGCCAGCAGCTTAGTTACGGGAGGAGTCTATTTT
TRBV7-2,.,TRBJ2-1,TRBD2,CASSLAPLRIAGGSYNEQFF,TGTGCCAGCAGCTTAGCACCCCTGAGAATAGCGGGAGGGTCCTACAATGAGCAGTTCTTC
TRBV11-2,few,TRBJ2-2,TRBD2,CASSLVLAGGKRTGELFF,TGTGCCAGCAGCTTAGTACTAGCGGGAGGTAAACGGACCGGGGAGCTGTTTTTT
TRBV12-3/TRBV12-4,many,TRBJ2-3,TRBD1,CASSPQGVTDTQYF,TGTGCCAGCAGTCCCCAGGGGGTCACAGATACGCAGTATTTT
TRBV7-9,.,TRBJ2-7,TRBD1,CASSPGQGTFDEQYF,TGTGCCAGCAGCCCCGGACAGGGGACTTTCGATGAGCAGTACTTC
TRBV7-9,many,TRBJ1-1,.,CASSFTSNTEAFF,TGTGCCAGCAGCTTCACTTCGAACACTGAAGCTTTCTTT